The present TCR beta chain was sequenced within a study of blood T cells in healthy people across ages. V lost 0 bases and J lost 11, with 25 bases in between. Per germline, CDR1 DFQATT and CDR2 SNEGSKA (reference sequence). The CDR3 covers 16 residues. The authors ran a second PCR of about 6 to 11 cycles using a sample-barcoded 5' primer and a J-beta primer mix. Every cDNA was tagged by a template-switch adaptor with 12 random nucleotides. TCRdb passed the 5' RACE reads through MiXCR, listing each CDR3 protein once. The top ten hold approximately 7.9% of the sample, which has 1.4 million to 1.5 million distinct CDR3 sequences, 40% to 50% seen once.

The sample consisted of blood. The chain recombines TRBV20-1 with TRBJ2-5; D might be TRBD2 (5 bases). The clonotype originates from a young woman in good health. CDR3 DNA: TGCAGTGCTAGAGATCCTGGGAGCAACGCGGGTAATGAGCAGTACTTC. Translating it yields CSARDPGSNAGNEQYF.